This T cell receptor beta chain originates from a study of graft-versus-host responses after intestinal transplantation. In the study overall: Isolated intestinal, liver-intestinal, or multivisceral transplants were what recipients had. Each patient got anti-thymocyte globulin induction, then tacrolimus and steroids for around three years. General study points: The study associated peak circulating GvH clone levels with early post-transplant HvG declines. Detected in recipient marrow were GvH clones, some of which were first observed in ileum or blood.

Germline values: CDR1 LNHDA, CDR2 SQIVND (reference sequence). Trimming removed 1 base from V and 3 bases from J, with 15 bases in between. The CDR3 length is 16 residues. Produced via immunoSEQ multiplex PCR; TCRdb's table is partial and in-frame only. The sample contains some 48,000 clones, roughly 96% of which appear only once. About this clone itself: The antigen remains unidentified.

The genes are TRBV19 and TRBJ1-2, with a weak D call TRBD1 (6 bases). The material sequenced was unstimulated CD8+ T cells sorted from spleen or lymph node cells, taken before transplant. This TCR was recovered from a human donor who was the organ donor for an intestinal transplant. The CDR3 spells CASSIGKDSPDYGYTF. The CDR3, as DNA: TGTGCCAGTAGTATAGGGAAGGACAGCCCCGACTATGGCTACACCTTC.